A single sample is the source of the 24 T cell receptor beta chains below, sequenced in a study of cytomegalovirus exposure and HLA in healthy donors. The study ran its PCR with 60 Vbeta and 13 Jbeta primers. The repertoire was sequenced with immunoSEQ multiplex PCR; TCRdb's copy has only in-frame clones and lacks some. The sample shows 95,000 to 110,000 clones, around 10% of them seen only once. The material sequenced was PBMCs. The receptors were sampled from a man in his forties in good health and CMV-seropositive.

This clone was counted between two and nine times. The chain is built from TRBV9 and TRBJ1-6; the D is unclear. V was pared by 1 base and J by 4 bases, with 3 bases between. Per germline, CDR1 SGDLS and CDR2 YYNGEE. This CDR3 comprises 13 residues. The CDR3 spells CASSVTYNSPLHF. DNA of the CDR3: TGTGCCAGCAGCGTAACTTATAATTCACCCCTCCACTTT.

There are a few counts of this clone. Written as DNA, the CDR3 is TGCAGTGCTAGAGATGAAGGAGGGCATTTCTTC. Protein product: CSARDEGGHFF. The chain uses TRBV20-1 and TRBJ2-1; tentatively, D is TRBD2 (6 bases). Trimming removed 0 bases at V and 16 bases at J, with 13 bases between. Germline loops: CDR1 DFQATT, CDR2 SNEGSKA (reference sequence). The CDR3 length is 11 residues.

This clone was counted only a few times. This chain links TRBV7-6 with TRBJ1-3, with D possibly matching TRBD1 (6 bases). The V end was cut by 5 bases, the J end by 0 bases, with 17 bases between. The CDR3 loop spans 17 amino acids. Germline V gives CDR1 SGHVS, CDR2 FNYEAQ. CDR3 nucleotides: TGTGCCAGCAGCCCTTGGAGCGGACAGAGCTCTGGAAACACCATATATTTT. It codes for CASSPWSGQSSGNTIYF. Full variable domain (rest looked up from reference TRBV7-6 and TRBJ1-3): GAGVSQSPRYKVTKRGQDVALRCDPISGHVSLYWYRQALGQGPEFLTYFNYEAQQDKSGLPNDRFSAERPEGSISTLTIQRTEQRDSAMYRCASSPWSGQSSGNTIYFGEGSWLTVV.

This clone was detected only a few times. The genes are TRBV4-2 and TRBJ2-5; the D gene is possibly TRBD2 (6 bases). Germline V gene lookup returns CDR1 LGHNA and CDR2 YNFKEQ. V was pared by 4 bases and J by 3 bases, with 12 bases between. The CDR3 spans 14 residues. CDR3 sequence reads: CASSPGSIKETQYF. The CDR3 bases are TGTGCCAGCAGCCCCGGGAGTATAAAAGAGACCCAGTACTTC.

This clone was counted only a few times. V and J are TRBV4-3 and TRBJ2-7; 8 positions agree with TRBD1. The CDR3 covers 18 residues. V lost 4 bases, J lost 3 bases, and 17 bases stayed unmatched. Germline assignment: CDR1 LGHNA and CDR2 YSLEER. The CDR3 coding sequence is TGCGCCAGCAGCCCCCGAGCTCCCGGGACAGGTTCTGTCTACGAGCAGTACTTC. This codes for CASSPRAPGTGSVYEQYF.

This clone was counted only a few times. J is TRBJ1-4 and V is TRBV5-1, with D tentatively TRBD1 (5 bases). Germline CDR1 is SGHRS and CDR2 is YFSETQ. The CDR3 covers 18 residues. V was trimmed by 0 bases and J by 0 bases, leaving 15 bases between them. The chain's CDR3 is CASSLVPTASATNEKLFF. CDR3 bases: TGCGCCAGCAGCTTGGTTCCGACAGCTTCGGCAACTAATGAAAAACTGTTTTTT.

The J gene is TRBJ1-4, the V gene TRBV7-2; no firm D call. CDR3 size: 14 residues. V was trimmed by 5 bases and J by 0 bases, leaving 7 bases between them. Germline lookup yields CDR1 SGHTA and CDR2 FQGNSA. CDR3 protein: CASSPFATNEKLFF. The CDR3 DNA reads as TGTGCCAGCAGCCCGTTTGCAACTAATGAAAAACTGTTTTTT. Full variable domain (missing parts from reference TRBV7-2 and TRBJ1-4): GAGVSQSPSNKVTEKGKDVELRCDPISGHTALYWYRQSLGQGLEFLIYFQGNSAPDKSGLPSDRFSAERTGGSVSTLTIQRTQQEDSAVYLCASSPFATNEKLFFGSGTQLSVL.

The chain recombines TRBV28 with TRBJ2-3, with D tentatively TRBD2 (6 bases). Germline-derived CDR1 and CDR2 are MDHEN and SYDVKM. The CDR3 extends over 18 amino acids. The V end was cut by 2 bases, the J end by 0 bases, with 18 bases between. Here the CDR3 DNA reads TGTGCCAGCAGTTTAGGGCCGGGTTTTGGGACTAGCACAGATACGCAGTATTTT. Translated, it gives CASSLGPGFGTSTDTQYF.

This clone turned up a few times. The chain combines TRBV7-2 with TRBJ2-5; unclear D gene. The V end was cut by 2 bases, the J end by 4 bases, with 11 bases between. The CDR3 loop spans 14 amino acids. Germline CDR1 is SGHTA and CDR2 is FQGNSA. The CDR3 spells CASSLPNPGETQYF. CDR3 DNA: TGTGCCAGCAGCTTACCCAACCCCGGAGAGACCCAGTACTTC.

This clone was counted ten times or more. This chain links TRBV7-9 with TRBJ2-2; a possible D gene is TRBD2 (7 bases). Deletions cut 7 bases from V and 6 bases from J, with 18 bases between. Germline V gene sequence: CDR1 SEHNR, CDR2 FQNEAQ (reference sequence). This CDR3 contains 15 residues. CDR3 in DNA: TGTGCCAGCACTAAAGCTTTGGGGGGGCCCGGGGAGCTGTTTTTT. Encoded protein: CASTKALGGPGELFF.

This clone was seen only a few times. The J gene is TRBJ2-5, the V gene TRBV15; perhaps TRBD2 as D (6 bases). CDR3 length: 16 amino acids. Germline V gene lookup returns CDR1 LNHNV and CDR2 YYDKDF (reference sequence). Trimming shortened V by 2 bases and J by 5 bases, and 18 bases separated the two germline ends. CDR3 nucleotide sequence: TGTGCCACCAGCAGACCCTCCACCGGAGGGTGGGAGACCCAGTACTTC. Its translation is CATSRPSTGGWETQYF. The full variable domain, completed using reference TRBV15 and TRBJ2-5, is DAMVIQNPRYQVTQFGKPVTLSCSQTLNHNVMYWYQQKSSQAPKLLFHYYDKDFNNEADTPDNFQSRRPNTSFCFLDIRSPGLGDTAMYLCATSRPSTGGWETQYFGPGTRLLVL.

This chain uses TRBV2 with TRBJ1-1, with D possibly being TRBD1 (5 bases). This CDR3 contains 15 residues. Trimming pared 6 bases from V and 2 bases from J, leaving 16 bases between. Germline V gene sequence: CDR1 SNHLY, CDR2 FYNNEI. CDR3: CASRGQTGRNTEAFF. The CDR3 nucleotides read TGTGCCAGCAGAGGGCAAACAGGACGAAACACTGAAGCTTTCTTT.

With respect to this clone: Other DNA sequences of this sample code for an identical CDR3. V and J are TRBV4-1 and TRBJ2-1, with a possible D match to TRBD2 (5 bases). This CDR3 contains 15 residues. V lost 0 bases and J 0 bases, leaving 6 bases between the germline ends. Germline V gene lookup returns CDR1 MGHRA and CDR2 YSYEKL. The CDR3: CASSQDRDSYNEQFF. The CDR3 DNA reads TGCGCCAGCAGCCAAGACCGGGACTCCTACAATGAGCAGTTCTTC.

This chain joins TRBV11-3 and TRBJ2-1; D is uncertain. CDR1 is SGHNT, CDR2 YENEEA, per germline. V lost 2 bases to trimming and J lost 6 bases, with 5 bases between them. There are 12 residues in the CDR3. DNA of the CDR3: TGTGCCAGCAGCTTATTCAGCAATGAGCAGTTCTTC. Encoded protein: CASSLFSNEQFF.

This clone was seen many times. The rearrangement uses TRBV5-4 and TRBJ2-3; 9 nucleotides line up with TRBD1. The CDR3 runs to 16 residues. The trim removed 3 bases at V and 4 bases at J, leaving 9 bases unmatched. Germline V CDR1 and CDR2: SGHNT, YYREEE (reference sequence). DNA of the CDR3: TGTGCCAGCAGCTCCCCCGGGACAGGGCTAGCAGATACGCAGTATTTT. It yields the protein CASSSPGTGLADTQYF.

The chain is built from TRBV2 and TRBJ2-2; tentatively, D is TRBD2 (5 bases). CDR1 is SNHLY, CDR2 FYNNEI, per germline. The CDR3 extends over 14 amino acids. V dropped 6 bases and J dropped 4 bases, with 12 bases sitting between them. The CDR3 bases are TGTGCCAGCAGGGCGGGCCCCAGCACCGGGGAGCTGTTTTTT. As protein: CASRAGPSTGELFF.

This clone was counted a few times. The chain recombines TRBV6-5 with TRBJ2-7; the D gene is possibly TRBD2 (6 bases). This CDR3 comprises 14 residues. V lost 3 bases and J 4 bases, leaving 13 bases between the germline ends. The germline CDR1 and CDR2 sequences are MNHEY and SVGAGI. In DNA, the CDR3 is TGTGCCAGCAGTTATGGGGGAGGTGGTTACGAGCAGTACTTC. This gives the protein CASSYGGGGYEQYF.

This clone was detected a few times. The V and J genes are TRBV6-5 and TRBJ1-2; TRBD1 might be the D (5 bases). V lost 7 bases to trimming and J lost 2 bases, with 17 bases between them. This CDR3 region has 15 residues. From germline, CDR1 is MNHEY and CDR2 SVGAGI. The CDR3 DNA reads as TGTGCCAGCACCATAACGGGGGGGAGGAACTATGGCTACACCTTC. Protein: CASTITGGRNYGYTF.

This clone was seen at least ten times. V gene TRBV5-1 combines with J gene TRBJ2-7, with 8 positions matching TRBD2. Germline CDR1 and CDR2: SGHRS and YFSETQ. This CDR3 spans 15 amino acids. The J segment lost 0 bases and the V segment lost 4 bases, leaving 6 bases of the junction unmatched. The CDR3 spells CASSVTSASSYEQYF. The CDR3 DNA reads TGCGCCAGCAGCGTGACTAGCGCGAGCTCCTACGAGCAGTACTTC.

This sequence joins TRBV11-3 and TRBJ2-3, with 8 bases fitting TRBD2. Losses at the gene ends were 3 bases for V and 5 bases for J; bases not matched to a gene: 7. The CDR3 has 15 residues. In germline, CDR1 is SGHNT, CDR2 YENEEA. CDR3 bases: TGTGCCAGCAGCTTGAGCGGGAGAGGGCAAGATACGCAGTATTTT. Translation: CASSLSGRGQDTQYF.

This clone turned up a few times. The V gene is TRBV5-6, the J gene TRBJ1-2; D gene uncertain. Germline CDR1 and CDR2: SGHDT and YYEEEE. Trimming pared 1 base from V and 3 bases from J, leaving 13 bases between. CDR3 length: 15 residues. CDR3 protein: CASSLYSRQHYGYTF. DNA of the CDR3: TGTGCCAGCAGCTTGTACAGTCGGCAGCACTATGGCTACACCTTC.

This clone was observed a few times. The V gene is TRBV10-3, the J gene TRBJ1-1; D remains ambiguous. The germline V gene encodes CDR1 ENHRY and CDR2 SYGVKD. The ends were cut back, 10 bases at V and 0 bases at J, with 6 bases in the middle. The CDR3 extends over 11 amino acids. The CDR3 protein is CATQLNTEAFF. CDR3 DNA: TGTGCCACTCAGTTGAACACTGAAGCTTTCTTT.

This clone was detected a few times. This chain uses TRBV21-1 with TRBJ2-7; TRBD2 is the table's D call, not checked against the DNA. TRBV21-1 is marked as a pseudogene. The CDR3 sequence is 16 residues long. The CDR3 DNA reads as TGTGCCAGCAGCATTCCGAGGACAGTCGGGGGAGGGGAGCAGTACTTC. Protein sequence: CASSIPRTVGGGEQYF.

The rearrangement links TRBV5-4 to TRBJ2-1; 13 nucleotides agree with TRBD2. The germline gives CDR1 SGHNT, CDR2 YYREEE (reference sequence). This CDR3 contains 15 residues. Trimming cost V 2 bases and J 9 bases; bases outside gene matches: 5. The CDR3 DNA sequence: TGTGCCAGCAGCTTCGGACTAGCGGGAGCCGGTGAGCAGTTCTTC. As protein: CASSFGLAGAGEQFF.